This T cell receptor beta chain was retrieved from a study of cytomegalovirus exposure and HLA in healthy donors. Study at large: Roughly 170 million T cells yielded around 120 million unique TCR beta sequences in earlier analysis.

Study-wide points: Prior analysis indicated that the majority of TCR beta V segments exhibited productivity approximately 87% or approximately 30% of the time. By a later analysis, the bulk of CMV-associated TCR beta chains appeared HLA-restricted. Several of the most significant clusters appeared linked to common viral pathogens, based on a later analysis.

The PCR employed 60 Vbeta primers together with 13 Jbeta primers. The data were produced by immunoSEQ multiplex PCR, yet TCRdb's version contains in-frame clones alone and is incomplete. The sample yields 150,000 to 200,000 clones, approximately 88% seen once. The CDR3 is 13 amino acids. Germline V gene sequence: CDR1 LGHNA, CDR2 YNFKEQ. Trimming stripped 0 bases from V and 8 bases from J, with 8 bases between. With regard to this clone: Its antigen is still unknown.

V is TRBV4-2 and J is TRBJ1-5; D unclear. Sequenced: PBMCs. This receptor was identified in a boy aged 5-17 years in good health and CMV-seronegative. In DNA form, the CDR3 reads TGTGCCAGCAGCCAAGATCCCGGGGAGCCCCAGCATTTT. Translated, it gives CASSQDPGEPQHF.